One and the same sample provided the 15 T cell receptor beta chains below, sequenced in a study of breast tumors, draining lymph nodes, adjacent tissues. Via MiXCR, TCRdb re-called the multiplex PCR reads, giving one row per CDR3 protein. This sample has about 22,000 distinct CDR3 sequences; under 60% occur once, and the top ten carry approximately 15%. Sequencing was performed on breast tumor tissue. These receptor sequences come from a female donor with breast cancer. Some clones in this sample may be carry-over from other donors' samples.

V gene TRBV6-5 combines with J gene TRBJ2-1; 11 positions agree with TRBD2. The CDR3 runs to 14 residues. The ends lost 9 bases at V and 3 bases at J; junction bases unmatched: 4. Germline V gene lookup returns CDR1 MNHEY and CDR2 SVGAGI. The CDR3 DNA is TGTGCCAGAAGACTAGCGGGGTACTACAATGAGCAGTTCTTC. Its translation: CARRLAGYYNEQFF.

This clonotype is labeled medium-sized. The genes are TRBV7-2 and TRBJ1-3, with D maybe TRBD1 (5 bases). V was pared by 5 bases and J by 0 bases, with 11 bases between. Per the germline V gene, CDR1 is SGHTA and CDR2 is FQGNSA. The CDR3 covers 15 residues. The CDR3 nucleotides are TGTGCCAGCAGCCCTGCAGGGTTCTCTGGAAACACCATATATTTT. Encoded protein: CASSPAGFSGNTIYF.

The chain has TRBV7-2 and TRBJ1-2; D is undetermined. The CDR3 has 16 amino acids. The V gene lost 5 bases and the J gene lost 1 base, with 17 bases spanning the gap. Germline assignment: CDR1 SGHTA and CDR2 FQGNSA. The CDR3 region is CASSTRQRVVNYGYTF. In DNA form, the CDR3 reads TGTGCCAGCAGCACGCGGCAGAGGGTCGTTAACTATGGCTACACCTTC.

This rearrangement joins TRBV6-1 to TRBJ2-5; 9 bases fit TRBD2. The CDR3 covers 13 residues. The V and J ends lost 5 bases and 5 bases, in that order; junction bases with no gene match: 3. Germline V CDR1 and CDR2: MNHNS, SASEGT. CDR3 amino acids: CASSPSGGETQYF. CDR3 nucleotides: TGTGCCAGCAGTCCCAGCGGGGGGGAGACCCAGTACTTC.

Here the CDR3 reads CASSFGQGEKLFF. CDR3 sequence (DNA): TGTGCCAGCAGCTTCGGACAGGGCGAAAAACTGTTTTTT. The rearrangement joins TRBV7-9 to TRBJ1-4, with TRBD1 matching 8 bases. Germline V lookup: CDR1 SEHNR, CDR2 FQNEAQ (reference sequence). The CDR3 extends over 13 amino acids. With V trimmed by 3 bases and J by 8 bases, 2 bases remained unmatched.

This clonotype is categorized as large. The chain is built from TRBV7-3 and TRBJ2-1; 9 nucleotides agree with TRBD2. Germline V gene sequence: CDR1 SGHTA, CDR2 FQGTGA. This CDR3 comprises 17 residues. The trim removed 5 bases at V and 2 bases at J, leaving 10 bases unmatched. The chain's CDR3 is CASSKDRREGPYNEQFF. In DNA, the CDR3 is TGTGCCAGCAGCAAGGACAGGCGGGAGGGCCCCTACAATGAGCAGTTCTTC.

By its share, this clonotype is medium-sized (0.01 to 0.1%). The rearrangement links TRBV3-1 to TRBJ2-1; D ambiguous. V dropped 1 base and J dropped 2 bases, with 6 bases sitting between them. The CDR3 consists of 14 residues. Germline V gene data show CDR1 as LGHDT and CDR2 as YNNKEL (reference sequence). Written as DNA, the CDR3 is TGTGCCAGCAGCCAAGCGGGCCCCTACAATGAGCAGTTCTTC. This encodes CASSQAGPYNEQFF.

The table lists this clonotype with a few counts. The chain has TRBV5-8 and TRBJ2-7; 8 bases map to TRBD1. This CDR3 is built from 14 residues. The V gene end was trimmed by 4 bases and the J gene end by 7 bases; junction bases not matched to a gene: 10. Germline lookup yields CDR1 SGHTS and CDR2 YDEGEE. The CDR3 DNA reads TGTGCCAGCAGCGGGGGACAGGCGGCGCGGGAGCAGTACTTC. Its protein product is CASSGGQAAREQYF.

This rearrangement joins TRBV7-3 to TRBJ1-5; TRBD1 might be the D (5 bases). V lost 3 bases and J 2 bases, leaving 11 bases between the germline ends. Per the germline V gene, CDR1 is SGHTA and CDR2 is FQGTGA. This CDR3 is built from 15 residues. In DNA, the CDR3 is TGTGCCAGCAGCTTGCCGGGCAGGGGCAATCAGCCCCAGCATTTT. Residues: CASSLPGRGNQPQHF.

V is TRBV19 and J is TRBJ1-5, with 8 bases that match TRBD1. The CDR3 covers 13 residues. V lost 4 bases to trimming and J lost 6 bases; unmatched junction nucleotides: 2. Germline-derived CDR1 and CDR2 are LNHDA and SQIVND (reference sequence). CDR3 in amino acids: CASSRTGGQPQHF. CDR3 nucleotide sequence: TGTGCCAGTAGTAGAACAGGGGGTCAGCCCCAGCATTTT.

This clonotype was observed many times. The chain combines TRBV12-3 or TRBV12-4 with TRBJ1-5; D gene ambiguous. Trimming removed 7 bases at V and 0 bases at J, with 13 bases between. This CDR3 has 15 amino acids. Here the CDR3 DNA reads TGTGCCAGCAAGAATGGGGAATATAGCAATCAGCCCCAGCATTTT. This sequence encodes CASKNGEYSNQPQHF.

The CDR3 region is CASSYGASEQYF. CDR3 nucleotides: TGCGCCAGCAGCTATGGGGCGAGCGAGCAGTACTTC. The genes are TRBV5-1 and TRBJ2-7; the D gene is possibly TRBD1 (5 bases). In germline, CDR1 is SGHRS, CDR2 YFSETQ. This CDR3 is 12 amino acids long. The V end lost 3 bases, the J end lost 6 bases, and 10 bases lay between the germline ends. Drawing the rest from reference TRBV5-1 and TRBJ2-7, the complete variable domain is KAGVTQTPRYLIKTRGQQVTLSCSPISGHRSVSWYQQTPGQGLQFLFEYFSETQRNKGNFPGRFSGRQFSNSRSEMNVSTLELGDSALYLCASSYGASEQYFGPGTRLTVT.

By sample share, this clonotype is medium-sized. The CDR3: CSAIDREDHQPQHF. DNA of the CDR3: TGCAGTGCAATAGACAGGGAGGATCATCAGCCCCAGCATTTT. The chain employs TRBV20-1 and TRBJ1-5; 7 bases match TRBD1. V lost 6 bases to trimming and J lost 5 bases; unmatched junction nucleotides: 10. The CDR3 has 14 amino acids. CDR1 and CDR2 (germline): DFQATT, SNEGSKA (reference sequence).

V is TRBV24-1 and J is TRBJ1-4; possibly TRBD1 for D (6 bases). V was clipped by 2 bases and J by 7 bases, with 13 bases between them. The germline V gene encodes CDR1 KGHDR and CDR2 SFDVKD. The CDR3 sequence is 15 residues long. CDR3 bases: TGTGCCACCAGTGATTCTGCAGGGGCGGGTGAAAAACTGTTTTTT. This translates into CATSDSAGAGEKLFF.

The chain has TRBV29-1 and TRBJ2-5; 9 bases align to TRBD1. The CDR3 spans 13 residues. With V trimmed by 1 base and J by 5 bases, 2 bases remained unmatched. Germline loops: CDR1 SQVTM, CDR2 ANQGSEA. The CDR3: CSVEVGQGETQYF. In DNA form, the CDR3 reads TGCAGCGTTGAAGTAGGACAGGGGGAGACCCAGTACTTC.